This T cell receptor beta chain was observed in a study of early T cells in non-severe SARS-CoV-2 infection. In this sample, this clonotype turned up many times. Using its own MiXCR run on the 5' RACE reads, TCRdb lists one record per CDR3 protein. The table has around 84,000 distinct CDR3 sequences, about 12% seen once. The CDR3 length is 15 residues. CDR1 LNHDA and CDR2 SQIVND come from the germline V gene (reference sequence). V lost 1 base to trimming and J lost 0 bases, with 7 bases between them. The chain joins TRBV19 to TRBJ1-5, with D possibly matching TRBD1 (5 bases). The TCR originated in an adult who was a healthcare worker with PCR-confirmed SARS-CoV-2 infection or an uninfected control (not recorded which). Input material: whole blood. The CDR3 nucleotides are TGTGCCAGTAGTATAGTGGGGGATAGCAATCAGCCCCAGCATTTT. Translated: CASSIVGDSNQPQHF.